The 22 T cell receptor beta chains reported below all come from one sample, sequenced in a study of monozygotic twins with inflammatory bowel disease. TCRdb re-called the 5' RACE reads, yielding one record per CDR3 amino acid sequence without DNA. The sample table includes fewer than 550,000 distinct CDR3 sequences. Sequencing was performed on blood. These receptors originate from a human donor with ulcerative colitis or Crohn's disease, or a healthy co-twin of an affected twin (not recorded which).

The rearrangement joins TRBV27 to TRBJ1-1. Germline CDR1 is MNHEY and CDR2 is SMNVEV (reference sequence). The length of the CDR3 is 14 residues. CDR3 in amino acids: CASIGMDMNTEAFF.

This chain uses TRBV19 with TRBJ1-1; TCRdb's D gene call, TRBD1, goes unchecked for lack of DNA. Germline values: CDR1 LNHDA, CDR2 SQIVND (reference sequence). CDR3 length: 16 amino acids. CDR3: CASSTTYRVSRVEAFF.

The chain employs TRBV4-3 and TRBJ2-1; TCRdb selects TRBD2, and the lack of DNA leaves this call unchecked. This CDR3 spans 17 amino acids. Germline CDR1 and CDR2: LGHNA and YSLEER. CDR3 protein: CASSQDRTSGPYNEQFF.

This sequence joins TRBV6-1 and TRBJ2-4; no DNA is available, so the TRBD1 call from TCRdb remains unchecked. CDR1 is MNHNS, CDR2 SASEGT, per germline. The length of the CDR3 is 14 residues. CDR3 region: CASSLTGAVDIQYF.

The rearrangement links TRBV27 to TRBJ1-2; TCRdb gives TRBD1 as the D gene, but with no DNA this cannot be confirmed. CDR3 size: 12 residues. The V gene's germline CDR1 is MNHEY and CDR2 SMNVEV (reference sequence). CDR3: CASGDGYYGYTF.

V is TRBV27 and J is TRBJ2-2; absent DNA, TCRdb's TRBD1 call cannot be checked. This CDR3 region has 16 residues. Germline loops: CDR1 MNHEY, CDR2 SMNVEV (reference sequence). The CDR3: CASSPLDRVWTGELFF.

The chain carries TRBV12-3 or TRBV12-4 and TRBJ1-1; TCRdb designates TRBD1, a call that cannot be tested without DNA. This CDR3 has 13 amino acids. CDR3 loop: CASDSGGNTEAFF.

The chain is built from TRBV29-1 and TRBJ1-2. This CDR3 comprises 11 residues. CDR1 and CDR2 (germline): SQVTM, ANQGSEA. This CDR3 reads CSVVEGYGYTF. Filled out from reference TRBV29-1 and TRBJ1-2, the complete variable domain reads SAVISQKPSRDICQRGTSLTIQCQVDSQVTMMFWYRQQPGQSLTLIATANQGSEATYESGFVIDKFPISRPNLTFSTLTVSNMSPEDSSIYLCSVVEGYGYTFGSGTRLTVV.

The chain employs TRBV20-1 and TRBJ2-7; TCRdb calls TRBD1, which cannot be checked without DNA. The CDR3 sequence is 15 residues long. Per the germline V gene, CDR1 is DFQATT and CDR2 is SNEGSKA (reference sequence). CDR3 sequence reads: CSASPSGTGSYEQYF.

The rearrangement uses TRBV12-3 or TRBV12-4 and TRBJ1-5; TCRdb outputs TRBD1, but without DNA this stays unchecked. This CDR3 comprises 13 residues. CDR3 residues: CASSLRQPNPQHF.

The chain uses TRBV7-9 and TRBJ2-1; without DNA, the TCRdb call of TRBD2 cannot be checked. The CDR3 covers 16 residues. CDR1 and CDR2 (germline): SEHNR, FQNEAQ (reference sequence). The CDR3 loop reads CASSLPTGSLYNEQFF.

The V call is TRBV5-4, the J call TRBJ2-1. This CDR3 has 12 amino acids. Germline values: CDR1 SGHNT, CDR2 YYREEE (reference sequence). CDR3: CASSLDANEQFF.

The chain combines TRBV5-1 with TRBJ2-7; absent DNA, TCRdb's TRBD1 call cannot be checked. In germline, CDR1 is SGHRS, CDR2 YFSETQ. The CDR3 loop spans 14 amino acids. The CDR3 reads CASSLVQGAYEQYF.

The chain is built from TRBV30 and TRBJ2-6; absent DNA, TCRdb's TRBD1 call cannot be checked. Germline assignment: CDR1 GTSNPN and CDR2 SVGIG (reference sequence). This CDR3 has 18 amino acids. The CDR3 protein is CAWSVRRQGLRGANVLTF. The complete variable domain, with remaining parts taken from reference TRBV30 and TRBJ2-6, reads SQTIHQWPATLVQPVGSPLSLECTVEGTSNPNLYWYRQAAGRGLQLLFYSVGIGQISSEVPQNLSASRPQDRQFILSSKKLLLSDSGFYLCAWSVRRQGLRGANVLTFGAGSRLTVL.

This rearrangement joins TRBV7-2 to TRBJ1-1. The CDR3 has 14 residues. The germline V gene encodes CDR1 SGHTA and CDR2 FQGNSA. The CDR3: CASSLGLQNTEAFF.

CDR3 in amino acids: CASGLGTGVEAFF. The chain recombines TRBV12-5 with TRBJ1-1; the D call from TCRdb, TRBD1, cannot be confirmed without DNA. CDR3 length: 13 residues. CDR1 LGHNT and CDR2 FRNRAP come from the germline V gene.

The chain couples TRBV20-1 to TRBJ1-1; TCRdb calls TRBD1, which cannot be checked without DNA. Germline V CDR1 and CDR2: DFQATT, SNEGSKA (reference sequence). The CDR3 is made up of 14 amino acids. The CDR3: CSARVPGLNTEAFF.

The chain employs TRBV10-3 and TRBJ1-5; checking the TCRdb D call of TRBD1 is not possible without DNA. CDR1 and CDR2 (germline): ENHRY, SYGVKD. The CDR3 has 15 residues. The CDR3 spells CAIPAGPPKFQPQHF.

This chain uses TRBV6-1 with TRBJ1-2. The CDR3 contains 14 residues. Germline CDR1 MNHNS, CDR2 SASEGT. CDR3 sequence: CASSEGIGGYGYTF.

This chain uses TRBV9 with TRBJ1-1; TCRdb names TRBD1, which stays unverified in the absence of DNA. Germline CDR1 reads SGDLS; CDR2 reads YYNGEE. CDR3 length equals 14 residues. CDR3 sequence: CASSFQGAGTEAFF.

The chain couples TRBV6-1 to TRBJ1-4; TCRdb returns TRBD1, unconfirmable since there is no DNA. The CDR3 contains 15 residues. Germline V gives CDR1 MNHNS, CDR2 SASEGT. CDR3 protein: CASRMKVGAYEKLFF.

The V gene is TRBV5-1, the J gene TRBJ1-4; TCRdb indicates TRBD1, and absent DNA this call remains unverified. Germline V gene lookup returns CDR1 SGHRS and CDR2 YFSETQ. The CDR3 loop spans 16 amino acids. CDR3 amino acids: CASSLAAATGTEKLFF.